What follows are 32 T cell receptor beta chains derived from one specimen sequenced in a study of regulatory T cells in long-lasting Graves disease. TCR beta libraries were built with iRepertoire HTBI primers and Arm-PCR of CDR3 regions. TCRdb analysed the multiplex PCR reads with MiXCR anew, one entry per CDR3 protein. This sample carries about 450,000 distinct CDR3 sequences, around 15% of them seen once, and the ten largest clones take approximately 15%. As to time point: newly diagnosed GD, antithyroid drugs for less than 3 months. The authors made the TCR library using RNA they extracted from PBMCs. The same data also went into a second study, on T cells in Graves' hyperthyroidism and ophthalmopathy.

The specimen was peripheral blood mononuclear cells (PBMCs), collected at new diagnosis, from a patient treated with antithyroid drugs. These receptors all stem from a woman aged 50 to 65 with Graves disease.

This clonotype was observed many times. The chain links TRBV3-1 to TRBJ2-7, with 11 bases aligning to TRBD2. CDR1 and CDR2 (germline): LGHDT, YNNKEL (reference sequence). Unmatched junction bases numbered 5, after V lost 2 bases and J lost 5 bases. The CDR3 spans 15 residues. The CDR3 bases are TGTGCCAGCAGCCAACGCCTTAGCGGGAGGGACGAGCAGTACTTC. It is translated as CASSQRLSGRDEQYF.

The V call is TRBV29-1, the J call TRBJ2-3, with 11 bases lining up with TRBD2. The CDR3 covers 13 residues. Germline CDR1 reads SQVTM; CDR2 reads ANQGSEA. With 6 bases clipped from V and 11 bases from J, the junction kept 10 bases outside the gene matches. The CDR3 nucleotides read TGCAGCGTCGATGAAGCAGGGACTAGCGGGCAGTATTTT. This translates into CSVDEAGTSGQYF.

This clonotype was seen many times. The rearrangement joins TRBV12-3 or TRBV12-4 to TRBJ2-4, with D maybe TRBD2 (6 bases). V was shortened by 7 bases and J by 3 bases, with 19 bases between the two germline ends. The CDR3 sequence is 16 residues long. In DNA form, the CDR3 reads TGTGCCAGCAAGTCAGGAGGGCCATCGGTCAAAAACATTCAGTACTTC. Amino acid sequence: CASKSGGPSVKNIQYF.

The J gene is TRBJ1-5, the V gene TRBV10-3, with TRBD1 as a possible D gene (5 bases). Germline values: CDR1 ENHRY, CDR2 SYGVKD. Trimming pared 6 bases from V and 8 bases from J, leaving 23 bases between. The CDR3 has 16 residues. DNA of the CDR3: TGTGCCATCAGGAACCTCCCCGGGACCCCAGATAAGCCCCAGCATTTT. Protein: CAIRNLPGTPDKPQHF.

This clonotype turned up a few times. The CDR3 DNA reads TGTGCCAGCAGCGTCTCTGGCGGGAACACCGGGGAGCTGTTTTTT. As protein: CASSVSGGNTGELFF. This chain uses TRBV9 with TRBJ2-2; D unresolved. There are 15 residues in the CDR3. Per germline, CDR1 SGDLS and CDR2 YYNGEE. Trimming pared 2 bases from V and 1 base from J, leaving 9 bases between.

The chain recombines TRBV24-1 with TRBJ2-2, with D possibly being TRBD1 or TRBD2 (6 bases each). Trimming removed 4 bases at V and 5 bases at J, with 10 bases between. The CDR3 contains 14 residues. The germline V gene encodes CDR1 KGHDR and CDR2 SFDVKD. The CDR3 bases are TGTGCCACCAGTGACGAGGGGGGAACCGGGGAGCTGTTTTTT. It encodes CATSDEGGTGELFF.

This clonotype was counted between two and nine times. The rearrangement uses TRBV28 and TRBJ1-6; TRBD1 agrees at 7 bases. Unmatched junction bases numbered 0, after V lost 5 bases and J lost 2 bases. Germline V gives CDR1 MDHEN, CDR2 SYDVKM. The CDR3 is made up of 14 amino acids. The CDR3: CASSTGAYNSPLHF. The CDR3 nucleotides read TGTGCCAGCAGTACAGGGGCCTATAATTCACCCCTCCACTTT.

This clonotype was detected many times. V is TRBV3-1 and J is TRBJ2-1, with D unclear. CDR1 is LGHDT, CDR2 YNNKEL, per germline (reference sequence). The CDR3 is 15 residues long. V shed 1 base and J shed 2 bases, with 9 bases lying between them. The CDR3, as DNA: TGTGCCAGCAGCCAAGGTATACAAACCTACAATGAGCAGTTCTTC. This codes for CASSQGIQTYNEQFF.

This chain connects TRBV18 to TRBJ1-4; 7 bases fit TRBD1. The CDR3 totals 15 residues. CDR1 and CDR2 (germline): KGHSH, LQKENI. J was trimmed by 8 bases and V by 0 bases; bases with no gene match: 6. CDR3 in amino acids: CASSPPTGWGEKLFF. The CDR3 DNA reads as TGTGCCAGCTCACCACCGACAGGGTGGGGAGAAAAACTGTTTTTT.

The chain has TRBV9 and TRBJ2-7, with a weak D call TRBD1 (5 bases). CDR3 length: 12 residues. The V end lost 7 bases, the J end lost 6 bases, and 14 bases lay between the germline ends. Germline CDR1 reads SGDLS; CDR2 reads YYNGEE. The chain's CDR3 is CASRKGDPEQYF. As DNA, the CDR3 is TGTGCCAGCCGTAAAGGGGATCCCGAGCAGTACTTC. Full variable domain (rest looked up from reference TRBV9 and TRBJ2-7): DSGVTQTPKHLITATGQRVTLRCSPRSGDLSVYWYQQSLDQGLQFLIQYYNGEERAKGNILERFSAQQFPDLHSELNLSSLELGDSALYFCASRKGDPEQYFGPGTRLTVT.

This clonotype was observed a handful of times. The rearrangement uses TRBV7-9 and TRBJ2-3; D could derive from TRBD1 or TRBD2 (6 bases each). The V gene lost 5 bases and the J gene lost 4 bases, with 10 bases spanning the gap. The CDR3 extends over 13 amino acids. Germline V lookup: CDR1 SEHNR, CDR2 FQNEAQ (reference sequence). The CDR3 loop reads CASSQGGPDTQYF. CDR3 bases: TGTGCCAGCAGCCAAGGGGGGCCAGATACGCAGTATTTT.

This chain connects TRBV7-9 to TRBJ2-7, with D perhaps TRBD1 or TRBD2 (6 bases each). The V gene's germline CDR1 is SEHNR and CDR2 FQNEAQ (reference sequence). The CDR3 loop spans 15 amino acids. The V and J ends lost 5 bases and 0 bases respectively, with 14 bases between them. The CDR3 protein is CASSAGHGPSYEQYF. In nucleotides, the CDR3 is TGTGCCAGCAGCGCGGGACACGGTCCCTCCTACGAGCAGTACTTC.

The gene calls are TRBV11-1 and TRBJ2-1, with D possibly matching TRBD2 (5 bases). The ends were cut back, 5 bases at V and 0 bases at J, with 17 bases in the middle. The CDR3 totals 17 residues. Germline CDR1 is SGHAT and CDR2 is FQDESV (reference sequence). The CDR3 is CASSLELRAASYNEQFF. CDR3 DNA: TGTGCCAGCAGCCTAGAGTTGCGGGCCGCCTCCTACAATGAGCAGTTCTTC.

This clonotype was recorded at least ten times. The rearrangement joins TRBV2 to TRBJ2-7; 7 bases match TRBD1. This CDR3 has 15 amino acids. Germline CDR1 is SNHLY and CDR2 is FYNNEI. V was pared by 7 bases and J by 3 bases, with 12 bases of the junction left unmatched. The CDR3 here is CASILGKQGRYEQYF. In nucleotides, the CDR3 is TGTGCCAGCATCCTAGGGAAACAGGGGCGCTACGAGCAGTACTTC.

In its sample, this clonotype was seen a few times. The chain joins TRBV19 to TRBJ2-1; no firm D call. This CDR3 comprises 16 residues. Germline loops: CDR1 LNHDA, CDR2 SQIVND (reference sequence). The V end lost 6 bases, the J end lost 2 bases, and 17 bases lay between the germline ends. The CDR3 DNA is TGTGCCAGTAGCTCCGAATATGTCGCGCCCTACAATGAGCAGTTCTTC. Amino acid sequence: CASSSEYVAPYNEQFF.

This clonotype was picked up many times. The chain recombines TRBV28 with TRBJ2-2; D tentatively fits TRBD1 or TRBD2 (5 bases each). The CDR3 loop spans 19 amino acids. V gave up 3 bases and J gave up 0 bases, with 20 bases separating them. CDR1 MDHEN and CDR2 SYDVKM come from the germline V gene. For the CDR3, the DNA is TGTGCCAGCAGTTTTGAGGACTTTGGGGGACGGACGAACACCGGGGAGCTGTTTTTT. Protein product: CASSFEDFGGRTNTGELFF.

This clonotype was detected ten times or more. The chain uses TRBV18 and TRBJ2-7; D may be TRBD2 (7 bases). The CDR3 is 15 amino acids. Germline V gene lookup returns CDR1 KGHSH and CDR2 LQKENI. Trimming took off 2 bases at V and 3 bases at J, with 14 bases between the two ends. CDR3 protein: CASSPSSGGNYEQYF. The DNA of the CDR3 is TGTGCCAGCTCACCATCGTCGGGGGGCAACTACGAGCAGTACTTC.

The chain joins TRBV5-1 to TRBJ1-3, with D unresolved. Looked up from germline, CDR1 is SGHRS and CDR2 is YFSETQ. Trimming pared 1 base from V and 3 bases from J, leaving 8 bases between. The CDR3 contains 14 residues. The CDR3, as DNA: TGCGCCAGCAGCTTGTCAGGATTTGGAAACACCATATATTTT. Translating gives CASSLSGFGNTIYF.

This rearrangement joins TRBV6-5 to TRBJ1-3; weak D call: TRBD1 (5 bases). Germline V gene sequence: CDR1 MNHEY, CDR2 SVGAGI. The V end lost 0 bases, the J end lost 0 bases, and 9 bases lay between the germline ends. There are 16 residues in the CDR3. This chain's CDR3 is CASSYSPGGSGNTIYF. CDR3 nucleotide sequence: TGTGCCAGCAGTTACTCTCCGGGGGGCTCTGGAAACACCATATATTTT.

This clonotype was seen ten or more times. V and J are TRBV11-2 and TRBJ2-3; D not certain. Germline V gene data show CDR1 as SGHAT and CDR2 as FQNNGV. Between the trimmed V and J ends, which lost 3 bases and 2 bases, there was a span of 9 bases. The CDR3 runs 14 residues. The CDR3 loop reads CASSFPSLTDTQYF. The CDR3 bases are TGTGCCAGCAGCTTCCCCAGCCTCACAGATACGCAGTATTTT.

This clonotype was counted ten times or more. The chain carries TRBV9 and TRBJ2-7; 9 nucleotides match TRBD2. This CDR3 is 14 amino acids long. V was pared by 3 bases and J by 3 bases, with 4 bases of the junction left unmatched. From germline, CDR1 is SGDLS and CDR2 YYNGEE. The chain's CDR3 is CASSGSTSGYEQYF. The DNA for the CDR3 is TGTGCCAGCAGCGGATCGACTAGCGGCTACGAGCAGTACTTC. Full variable domain (missing parts from reference TRBV9 and TRBJ2-7): DSGVTQTPKHLITATGQRVTLRCSPRSGDLSVYWYQQSLDQGLQFLIQYYNGEERAKGNILERFSAQQFPDLHSELNLSSLELGDSALYFCASSGSTSGYEQYFGPGTRLTVT.

This clonotype appeared a few times. The V call is TRBV19, the J call TRBJ2-2; 9 nucleotides align to TRBD2. With V trimmed by 0 bases and J by 4 bases, 9 bases remained unmatched. This CDR3 is 18 amino acids long. The germline gives CDR1 LNHDA, CDR2 SQIVND (reference sequence). For the CDR3, the DNA is TGTGCCAGTAGTATAGAAAGTGCGGGAGGGCGGCTCACCGGGGAGCTGTTTTTT. It is translated as CASSIESAGGRLTGELFF. Full variable domain (missing parts from reference TRBV19 and TRBJ2-2): DGGITQSPKYLFRKEGQNVTLSCEQNLNHDAMYWYRQDPGQGLRLIYYSQIVNDFQKGDIAEGYSVSREKKESFPLTVTSAQKNPTAFYLCASSIESAGGRLTGELFFGEGSRLTVL.

This chain links TRBV27 with TRBJ1-5, with D perhaps TRBD1 (5 bases). CDR3 size: 15 residues. Trimming shortened V by 3 bases and J by 0 bases, and 9 bases separated the two germline ends. Germline values: CDR1 MNHEY, CDR2 SMNVEV (reference sequence). CDR3 sequence: CASSFRGNSNQPQHF. In DNA, the CDR3 is TGTGCCAGCAGTTTCCGGGGCAATAGCAATCAGCCCCAGCATTTT.

The chain couples TRBV19 to TRBJ2-7; D tentatively reads TRBD1 or TRBD2 (5 bases each). The CDR3 extends over 14 amino acids. CDR1 and CDR2 from the germline V gene are LNHDA and SQIVND (reference sequence). The V and J ends lost 3 bases and 4 bases respectively, with 13 bases between them. The DNA for the CDR3 is TGTGCCAGTAGTATCTCCGGGACCGCATACGAGCAGTACTTC. Residues: CASSISGTAYEQYF.

The rearrangement joins TRBV18 to TRBJ1-3; 7 bases align to TRBD1. Germline lookup yields CDR1 KGHSH and CDR2 LQKENI. This CDR3 region has 15 residues. Trimming cost V 3 bases and J 5 bases; bases outside gene matches: 7. The CDR3 protein is CASSPPGQLRNTIYF. CDR3 nucleotide sequence: TGTGCCAGCTCACCCCCGGGACAGCTTCGAAACACCATATATTTT.

This clonotype appeared many times. V usage is TRBV28 and J usage is TRBJ1-5; D not resolved. Trimming removed 3 bases at V and 3 bases at J, with 9 bases between. This CDR3 has 14 residues. The germline CDR1 and CDR2 sequences are MDHEN and SYDVKM. CDR3 in amino acids: CASSLPDFNQPQHF. CDR3 sequence (DNA): TGTGCCAGCAGTTTGCCGGATTTCAATCAGCCCCAGCATTTT.

The chain employs TRBV6-1 and TRBJ1-1, with D unresolved. The V gene lost 7 bases and the J gene lost 3 bases, with 15 bases spanning the gap. Per the germline V gene, CDR1 is MNHNS and CDR2 is SASEGT. The CDR3 contains 14 residues. For the CDR3, the DNA is TGTGCCAGCATCAAGAGGGCAGTCGACACTGAAGCTTTCTTT. Protein product: CASIKRAVDTEAFF.

This clonotype turned up a few times. The chain joins TRBV2 to TRBJ1-5; TRBD1 is a possible D gene (5 bases). V shed 5 bases and J shed 2 bases, with 19 bases lying between them. Looked up from germline, CDR1 is SNHLY and CDR2 is FYNNEI. CDR3 size: 17 residues. The CDR3 loop reads CASSKDTSGGGNQPQHF. The CDR3 DNA sequence: TGTGCCAGCAGTAAGGACACCTCAGGAGGGGGCAATCAGCCCCAGCATTTT.

The chain uses TRBV3-1 and TRBJ2-7; perhaps D is TRBD1 or TRBD2 (5 bases each). Germline V gene lookup returns CDR1 LGHDT and CDR2 YNNKEL (reference sequence). Between the trimmed V and J ends, which lost 0 bases and 3 bases, there was a span of 12 bases. This CDR3 is 15 amino acids long. This chain's CDR3 is CASSQDWGRSYEQYF. The CDR3, as DNA: TGTGCCAGCAGCCAAGATTGGGGGAGAAGCTACGAGCAGTACTTC.

This clonotype came up a few times. V and J are TRBV5-1 and TRBJ2-7; TRBD2 might be the D (6 bases). The CDR3 has 14 amino acids. Trimming removed 1 base at V and 2 bases at J, with 10 bases between. Germline loops: CDR1 SGHRS, CDR2 YFSETQ. CDR3 bases: TGCGCCAGCAGCTTGTTGCGGGGACCCTACGAGCAGTACTTC. It encodes CASSLLRGPYEQYF.

This clonotype was observed many times. The CDR3 loop is CASSVGPGGAMDGYTF. The DNA of the CDR3 is TGTGCCAGCAGCGTAGGTCCGGGGGGCGCGATGGATGGCTACACCTTC. The chain links TRBV9 to TRBJ1-2, with D possibly matching TRBD1 (6 bases). V lost 0 bases to trimming and J lost 6 bases, with 18 bases between them. CDR3 length: 16 residues. CDR1 and CDR2 (germline): SGDLS, YYNGEE.

This rearrangement joins TRBV20-1 to TRBJ1-6; perhaps TRBD1 as D (6 bases). The length of the CDR3 is 18 residues. Trimming removed 3 bases from V and 6 bases from J, with 24 bases in between. From germline, CDR1 is DFQATT and CDR2 SNEGSKA (reference sequence). The CDR3 DNA reads as TGCAGTGCTAGCCTGACAGGATTGTATAGAGGTGGTAATTCACCCCTCCACTTT. Translation gives CSASLTGLYRGGNSPLHF.